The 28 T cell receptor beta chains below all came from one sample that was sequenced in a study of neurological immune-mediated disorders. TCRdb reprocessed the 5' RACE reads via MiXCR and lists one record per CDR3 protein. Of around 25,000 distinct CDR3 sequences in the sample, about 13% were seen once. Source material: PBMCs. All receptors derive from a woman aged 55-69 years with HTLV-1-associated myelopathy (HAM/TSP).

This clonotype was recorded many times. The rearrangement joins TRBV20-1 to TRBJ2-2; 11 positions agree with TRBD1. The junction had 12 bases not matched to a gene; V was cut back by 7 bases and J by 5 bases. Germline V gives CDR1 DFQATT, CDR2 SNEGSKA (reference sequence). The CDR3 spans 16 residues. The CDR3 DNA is TGCAGTGTGAAAAGGACAGGGGGCTCGGAAACCGGGGAGCTGTTTTTT. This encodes CSVKRTGGSETGELFF.

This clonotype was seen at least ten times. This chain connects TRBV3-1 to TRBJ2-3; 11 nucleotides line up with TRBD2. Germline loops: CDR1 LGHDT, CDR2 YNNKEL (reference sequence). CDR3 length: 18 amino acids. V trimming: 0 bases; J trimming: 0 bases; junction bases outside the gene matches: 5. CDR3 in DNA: TGTGCCAGCAGCCAAGACGGGGCTAGCGGGAGGAGCACAGATACGCAGTATTTT. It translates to CASSQDGASGRSTDTQYF.

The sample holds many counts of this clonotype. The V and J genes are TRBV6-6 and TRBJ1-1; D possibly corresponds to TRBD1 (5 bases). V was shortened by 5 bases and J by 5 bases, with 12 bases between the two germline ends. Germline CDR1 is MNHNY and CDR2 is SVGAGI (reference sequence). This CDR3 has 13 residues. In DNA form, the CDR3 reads TGTGCCAGCAGTCACATCCAGGGAACTGAAGCTTTCTTT. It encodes CASSHIQGTEAFF.

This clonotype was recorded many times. CDR3 protein: CASSASPGQSNEQYF. CDR3 nucleotide sequence: TGTGCCAGCTCAGCCTCGCCGGGACAGTCTAACGAGCAGTACTTC. The chain has TRBV18 and TRBJ2-7; the match to TRBD1 covers 7 bases. After removal of 5 bases from V and 5 bases from J, the junction contained 12 bases not matched to a gene. CDR1 and CDR2 (germline): KGHSH, LQKENI. The CDR3 runs to 15 residues.

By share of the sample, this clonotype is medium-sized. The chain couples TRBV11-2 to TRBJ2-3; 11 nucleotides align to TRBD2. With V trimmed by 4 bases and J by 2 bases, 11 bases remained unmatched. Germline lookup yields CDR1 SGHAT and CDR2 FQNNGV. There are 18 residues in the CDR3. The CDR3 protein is CASSSSPLAGGPTDTQYF. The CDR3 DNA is TGTGCCAGCAGCTCCTCTCCCCTAGCGGGGGGACCCACAGATACGCAGTATTTT.

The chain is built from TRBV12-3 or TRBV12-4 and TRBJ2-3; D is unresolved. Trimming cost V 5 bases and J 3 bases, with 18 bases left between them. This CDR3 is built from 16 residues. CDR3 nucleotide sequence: TGTGCCAGCAGTGAACATCGCCGGACCGATACAGATACGCAGTATTTT. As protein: CASSEHRRTDTDTQYF.

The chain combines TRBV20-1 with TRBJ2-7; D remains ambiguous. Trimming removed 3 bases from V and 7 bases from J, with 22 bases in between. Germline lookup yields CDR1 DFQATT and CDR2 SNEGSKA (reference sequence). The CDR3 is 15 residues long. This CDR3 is CSASPGIGINGEQYF. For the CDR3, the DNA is TGCAGTGCTAGTCCCGGTATAGGGATTAACGGTGAGCAGTACTTC.

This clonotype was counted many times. The CDR3 loop is CSAGGLNEQFF. The CDR3 nucleotides are TGCAGTGCCGGCGGATTAAATGAGCAGTTCTTC. The chain combines TRBV20-1 with TRBJ2-1; D is uncertain. The CDR3 consists of 11 residues. In germline, CDR1 is DFQATT, CDR2 SNEGSKA (reference sequence). V lost 6 bases to trimming and J lost 7 bases, with 10 bases between them.

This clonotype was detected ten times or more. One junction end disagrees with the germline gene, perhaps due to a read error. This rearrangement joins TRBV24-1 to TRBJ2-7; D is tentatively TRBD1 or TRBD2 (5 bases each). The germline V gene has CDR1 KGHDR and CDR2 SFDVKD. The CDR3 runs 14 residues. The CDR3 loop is CATSNLRQGDEQYF. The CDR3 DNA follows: TGTGCCACCAGTAATTTAAGGCAGGGAGACGAGCAGTACTTC.

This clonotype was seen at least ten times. This CDR3 is CASSLAGTGVTQYF. In DNA form, the CDR3 reads TGCGCCAGCAGCTTGGCGGGGACAGGGGTAACGCAGTATTTT. The V gene is TRBV5-1, the J gene TRBJ2-3; 10 nucleotides line up with TRBD1. The V and J ends lost 0 bases and 9 bases, in that order; junction bases with no gene match: 4. From germline, CDR1 is SGHRS and CDR2 YFSETQ. This CDR3 spans 14 amino acids.

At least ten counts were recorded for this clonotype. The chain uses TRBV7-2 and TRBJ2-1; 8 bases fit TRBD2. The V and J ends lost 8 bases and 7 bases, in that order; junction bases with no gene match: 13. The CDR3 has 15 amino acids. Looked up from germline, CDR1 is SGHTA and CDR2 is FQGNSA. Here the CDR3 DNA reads TGTGCCAGCTCCCTCGGGACTAGTAGGCTGAATGAGCAGTTCTTC. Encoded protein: CASSLGTSRLNEQFF.

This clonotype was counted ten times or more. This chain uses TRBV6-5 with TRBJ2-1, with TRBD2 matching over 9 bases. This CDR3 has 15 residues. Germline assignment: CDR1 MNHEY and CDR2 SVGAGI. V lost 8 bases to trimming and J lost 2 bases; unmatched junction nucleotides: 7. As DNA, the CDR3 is TGTGCCAGCCACAGCGGGAGGTGGCCCTACAATGAGCAGTTCTTC. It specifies CASHSGRWPYNEQFF.

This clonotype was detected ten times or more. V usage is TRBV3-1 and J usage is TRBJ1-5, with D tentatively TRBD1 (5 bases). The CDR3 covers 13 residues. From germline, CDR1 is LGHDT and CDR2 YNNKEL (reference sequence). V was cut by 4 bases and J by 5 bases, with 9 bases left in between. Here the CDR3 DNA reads TGTGCCAGCAGCCCTGACAGCTATCAGCCCCAGCATTTT. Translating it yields CASSPDSYQPQHF.

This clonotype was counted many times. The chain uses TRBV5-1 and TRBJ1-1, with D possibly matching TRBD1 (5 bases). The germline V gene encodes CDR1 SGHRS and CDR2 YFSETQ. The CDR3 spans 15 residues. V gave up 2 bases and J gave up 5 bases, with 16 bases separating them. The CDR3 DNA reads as TGCGCCAGCAGCTTCGGGGTGAGGGGAAGTACTGAAGCTTTCTTT. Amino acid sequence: CASSFGVRGSTEAFF.

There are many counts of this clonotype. CDR3 region: CASSLGGGTYNEQFF. CDR3 bases: TGCGCCAGCAGCTTGGGCGGGGGGACCTACAATGAGCAGTTCTTC. V is TRBV5-1 and J is TRBJ2-1, with 8 bases that match TRBD2. The germline CDR1 and CDR2 sequences are SGHRS and YFSETQ. With V trimmed by 0 bases and J by 2 bases, 1 base remained unmatched. The CDR3 length is 15 residues.

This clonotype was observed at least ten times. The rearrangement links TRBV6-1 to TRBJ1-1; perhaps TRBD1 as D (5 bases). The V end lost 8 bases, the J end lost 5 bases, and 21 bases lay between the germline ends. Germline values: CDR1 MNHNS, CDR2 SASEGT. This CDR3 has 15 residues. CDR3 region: CASVGTPPRRTEAFF. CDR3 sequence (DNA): TGTGCCAGCGTAGGGACCCCTCCTAGGAGAACTGAAGCTTTCTTT.

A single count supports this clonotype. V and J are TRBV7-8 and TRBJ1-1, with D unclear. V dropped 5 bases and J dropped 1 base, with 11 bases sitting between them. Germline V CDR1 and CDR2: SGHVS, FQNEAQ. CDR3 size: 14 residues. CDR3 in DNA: TGTGCCAGCAGCCGCCGTATTAAGAACACTGAAGCTTTCTTT. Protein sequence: CASSRRIKNTEAFF.

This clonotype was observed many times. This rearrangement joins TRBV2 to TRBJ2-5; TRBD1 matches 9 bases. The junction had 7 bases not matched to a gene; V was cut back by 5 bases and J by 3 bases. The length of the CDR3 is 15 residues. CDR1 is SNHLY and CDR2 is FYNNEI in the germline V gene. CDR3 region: CASSSTGGGEETQYF. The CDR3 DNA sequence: TGTGCCAGCAGTTCTACAGGGGGCGGGGAAGAGACCCAGTACTTC.

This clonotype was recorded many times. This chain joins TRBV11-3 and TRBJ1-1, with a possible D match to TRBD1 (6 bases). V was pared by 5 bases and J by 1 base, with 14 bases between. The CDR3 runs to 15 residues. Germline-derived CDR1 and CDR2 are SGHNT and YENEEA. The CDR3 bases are TGTGCCAGCAGCCTAAAAGGGGACAAGAACACTGAAGCTTTCTTT. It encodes CASSLKGDKNTEAFF. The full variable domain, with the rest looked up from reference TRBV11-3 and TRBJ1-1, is EAGVVQSPRYKIIEKKQPVAFWCNPISGHNTLYWYLQNLGQGPELLIRYENEEAVDDSQLPKDRFSAERLKGVDSTLKIQPAELGDSAVYLCASSLKGDKNTEAFFGQGTRLTVV.

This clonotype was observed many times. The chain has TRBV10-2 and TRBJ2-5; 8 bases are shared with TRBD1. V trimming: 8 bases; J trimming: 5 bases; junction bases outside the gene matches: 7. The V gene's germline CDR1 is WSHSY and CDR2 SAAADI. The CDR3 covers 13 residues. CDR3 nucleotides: TGCGCCAGCCGGACAGGGCAAAAGGAGACCCAGTACTTC. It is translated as CASRTGQKETQYF.

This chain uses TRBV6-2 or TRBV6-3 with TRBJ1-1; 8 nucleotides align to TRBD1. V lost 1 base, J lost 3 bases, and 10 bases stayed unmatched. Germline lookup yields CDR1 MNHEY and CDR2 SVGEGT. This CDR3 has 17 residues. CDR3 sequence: CASSYWTGQAFDTEAFF. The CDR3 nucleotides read TGTGCCAGCAGTTACTGGACGGGACAGGCTTTCGACACTGAAGCTTTCTTT.

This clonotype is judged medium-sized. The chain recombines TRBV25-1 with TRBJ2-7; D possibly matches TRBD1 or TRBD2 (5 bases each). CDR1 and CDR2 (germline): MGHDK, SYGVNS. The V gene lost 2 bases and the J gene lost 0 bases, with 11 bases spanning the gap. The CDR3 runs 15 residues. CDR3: CASSEGGVSSYEQYF. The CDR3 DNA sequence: TGTGCCAGCAGTGAAGGGGGAGTGAGCTCCTACGAGCAGTACTTC.

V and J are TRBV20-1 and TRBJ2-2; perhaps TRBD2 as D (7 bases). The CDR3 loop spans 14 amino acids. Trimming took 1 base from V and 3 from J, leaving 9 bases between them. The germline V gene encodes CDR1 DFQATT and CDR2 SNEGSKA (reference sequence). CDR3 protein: CSARGGGDTGELFF. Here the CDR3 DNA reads TGCAGTGCTAGAGGAGGGGGGGACACCGGGGAGCTGTTTTTT.

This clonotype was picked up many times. This chain's CDR3 is CASTFFLGTSTDTQYF. As DNA, the CDR3 is TGTGCCAGCACCTTTTTCTTGGGGACCAGCACAGATACGCAGTATTTT. V gene TRBV5-5 combines with J gene TRBJ2-3; D tentatively fits TRBD1 or TRBD2 (5 bases each). The CDR3 loop spans 16 amino acids. Looked up from germline, CDR1 is SGHKS and CDR2 is YYEKEE (reference sequence). Trimming took 6 bases from V and 0 from J, leaving 17 bases between them.

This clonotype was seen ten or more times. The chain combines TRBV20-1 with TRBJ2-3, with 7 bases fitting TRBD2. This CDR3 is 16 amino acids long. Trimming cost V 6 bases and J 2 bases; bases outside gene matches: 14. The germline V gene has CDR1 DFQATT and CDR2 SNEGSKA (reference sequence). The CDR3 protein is CSATQPKRDLTDTQYF. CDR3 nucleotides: TGCAGTGCCACACAACCGAAGCGGGATCTCACAGATACGCAGTATTTT.

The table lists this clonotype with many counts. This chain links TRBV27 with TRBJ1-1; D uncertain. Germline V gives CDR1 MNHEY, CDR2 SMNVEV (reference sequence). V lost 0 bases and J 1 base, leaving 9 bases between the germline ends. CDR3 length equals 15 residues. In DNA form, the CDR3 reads TGTGCCAGCAGTTTATCCGGGAAAAAGAACACTGAAGCTTTCTTT. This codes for CASSLSGKKNTEAFF.

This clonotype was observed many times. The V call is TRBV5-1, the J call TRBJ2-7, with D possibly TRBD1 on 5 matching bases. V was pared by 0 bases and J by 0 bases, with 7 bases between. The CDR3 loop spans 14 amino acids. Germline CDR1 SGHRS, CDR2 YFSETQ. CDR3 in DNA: TGCGCCAGCAGCTTGGCAGGGATCTCCTACGAGCAGTACTTC. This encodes CASSLAGISYEQYF.

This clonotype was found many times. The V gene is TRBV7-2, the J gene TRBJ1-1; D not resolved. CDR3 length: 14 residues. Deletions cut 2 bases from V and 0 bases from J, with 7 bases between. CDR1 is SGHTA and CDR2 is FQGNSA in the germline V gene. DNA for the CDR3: TGTGCCAGCAGCTTATGGGTTATGAACACTGAAGCTTTCTTT. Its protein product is CASSLWVMNTEAFF. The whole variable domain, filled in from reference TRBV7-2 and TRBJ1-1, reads GAGVSQSPSNKVTEKGKDVELRCDPISGHTALYWYRQSLGQGLEFLIYFQGNSAPDKSGLPSDRFSAERTGGSVSTLTIQRTQQEDSAVYLCASSLWVMNTEAFFGQGTRLTVV.